The TCR beta chain under discussion was sequenced for a study of blood T cell repertoires in COVID-19. TCRdb's table, derived via immunoSEQ multiplex PCR, lists solely in-frame clones and lacks some. The sample contains hundreds of thousands of clones, 86% of which appear only once. The CDR3 spans 16 residues. Germline CDR1 is MNHEY and CDR2 is SMNVEV (reference sequence). The V end lost 6 bases, the J end lost 1 base, and 18 bases lay between the germline ends. This clone was picked up a small number of times. Sequenced input: peripheral blood. The rearrangement links TRBV27 to TRBJ1-2; D is possibly TRBD1 (6 bases). The sequence derives from a woman aged 25-40 years with active or convalescent COVID-19. The CDR3 sequence: CASSTIKDSLNYGYTF. CDR3 sequence (DNA): TGTGCCAGCAGCACGATCAAGGACAGTCTTAACTATGGCTACACCTTC.